A selection of T cell receptor beta chains follows, all from one sample in a study of blood T cells in healthy people across ages. A single record per CDR3 protein comes from TCRdb applying MiXCR to the 5' RACE reads. The data show about 640,000 distinct CDR3 sequences, about 43% seen once. Specimen: blood. The receptor source for this set is a man older than 75 in good health. Each CDR3 is given with its conserved first and last residue. A D gene is named only where the DNA matches it firmly. Only some rows state a clone size, as once, few, many or a class for expanded clones.

>NA|TRBV25-1|NA|TRBJ2-1
TGTGCCAGCAGTGAACAGGGTGGGACGTACAATGAGCAGTTCTTC
CASSEQGGTYNEQFF
>NA|TRBV24-1|NA|TRBJ2-5
TGTGCCACCAGTGACCCTGGGACCGCGCAAGAGACCCAGTACTTC
CATSDPGTAQETQYF
>NA|TRBV25-1|NA|TRBJ1-2
TGTGCCAGCAGTGAGTTCGTGGCGCCGTTATATGGCTACACCTTC
CASSEFVAPLYGYTF
>many|TRBV4-1|TRBD1|TRBJ1-1
TGCGCCAGCAGCCAAACCTCCGGGACAGGGGGGAGACGCACTGAAGCTTTCTTT
CASSQTSGTGGRRTEAFF
>few|TRBV20-1|TRBD2|TRBJ2-7
TGCAGTGCTGGGACTAGCGGGAGGGTAACCCAGTACTTC
CSAGTSGRVTQYF
>NA|TRBV5-1|TRBD2|TRBJ2-1
TGCGCCAGCAGCTCACCCGGACTAGCGGGAGGTGCGAATGAGCAGTTCTTC
CASSSPGLAGGANEQFF
>NA|TRBV28|TRBD1|TRBJ1-5
TGTGCCAGCAGCCCTGACAGGGTAAATCAGCCCCAGCATTTT
CASSPDRVNQPQHF
>NA|TRBV5-1|NA|TRBJ1-3
TGCGCCAGCAGCCCCCAGCCTACAGGGATCGCTGGAAACACCATATATTTT
CASSPQPTGIAGNTIYF
>NA|TRBV24-1|TRBD2|TRBJ2-7
TGTGCAACCAGTGATTTGCCTAGCGGGCCGAGCTCCTACAATGAGCAGTACTTC
CATSDLPSGPSSYNEQYF
>few|TRBV4-1|NA|TRBJ1-5
TGCGCCAGCAGCCAAGATCCCATGGGGTTCGGTGACAGGTGGGAACAGCCCCAGCATTTT
CASSQDPMGFGDRWEQPQHF
>NA|TRBV7-2|NA|TRBJ2-5
TGTGCCAGCAGCTCTAACGGTCACAAGGGAGAGACCCAGTACTTC
CASSSNGHKGETQYF
>few|TRBV28|NA|TRBJ2-7
TGTGCCAGCAGTTTTTCCAGGGGAATAAGCGAGCAGTACTTC
CASSFSRGISEQYF
>many|TRBV28|NA|TRBJ2-7
TGTGCCAGCAGTTTGAAGTCCCTATCCGAAGAGCAGTACTTC
CASSLKSLSEEQYF
>NA|TRBV2|NA|TRBJ1-2
TGTGCCAGCAGTAAGAGATACTATGGCTACACCTTC
CASSKRYYGYTF
>few|TRBV20-1|TRBD2|TRBJ2-1
TGCAGTGGGGAGGGCCTTAAGCCCTACAATGAGCAGTTCTTC
CSGEGLKPYNEQFF
>NA|TRBV4-1|TRBD1|TRBJ1-2
TGCGCCAGCAGCCAAGATTGGGACAGGGGTCTAGAAGGCTACACCTTC
CASSQDWDRGLEGYTF
>few|TRBV7-9|TRBD1|TRBJ1-5
TGTGCCAGCAGCTTAAGCGGGACAGGGGGCGCCCGTGGCAATCAGCCCCAGCATTTT
CASSLSGTGGARGNQPQHF
>few|TRBV5-1|TRBD2|TRBJ2-5
TGCGCCAGCCGTATACTAGCGGGAGTTGGGGAGACCCAGTACTTC
CASRILAGVGETQYF
>NA|TRBV7-8|NA|TRBJ1-5
TGTGCCAGCAGCCCTAGAGGCGGATCGGGCAATCAGCCCCAGCATTTT
CASSPRGGSGNQPQHF
>NA|TRBV20-1|TRBD1|TRBJ2-3
TGCAGTGCTAGAAAGTACGACAGGGGCACAGATACGCAGTATTTT
CSARKYDRGTDTQYF
>NA|TRBV7-9|TRBD1|TRBJ1-2
TGTGCCAGCAGCTTCGGGACAGAGGTCTATGGCTACACCTTC
CASSFGTEVYGYTF
>many|TRBV7-2|NA|TRBJ2-1
TGTGCCAGCAGCCCCCCTACGCACAATGAGCAGTTCTTC
CASSPPTHNEQFF
>NA|TRBV20-1|TRBD1|TRBJ1-3
TGCAGTGCTGGGGACAGGTTAAGAAACACCATATATTTT
CSAGDRLRNTIYF
>few|TRBV6-1|NA|TRBJ1-5
TGTGCCAGCAGTGAAAAAAGGGCTGCGAGCAATCAGCCCCAGCATTTT
CASSEKRAASNQPQHF
>NA|TRBV10-1|NA|TRBJ2-2
TGCGCCAGCAGTGAGTCACGGGCGAACACCGGGGAGCTGTTTTTT
CASSESRANTGELFF
>many|TRBV7-6|TRBD1|TRBJ1-5
TGTGCCAGCAGTCTCGGACAGGGTCGCGGTCAGCCCCAGCATTTT
CASSLGQGRGQPQHF
>NA|TRBV7-6|NA|TRBJ1-4
TGTGCCAGCAGCTTAGATGCTCGGGGAGGCCCACTCAATGAAAAACTGTTTTTT
CASSLDARGGPLNEKLFF
>NA|TRBV20-1|NA|TRBJ1-2
TGCAGTGCTGCGGCGACCGATCGGGGCTACACCTTC
CSAAATDRGYTF
>NA|TRBV7-2|TRBD2|TRBJ2-1
TGTGCCAGCAGCCTGACACCTAGCGGGTATGAGCAGTTCTTC
CASSLTPSGYEQFF
>NA|TRBV3-1|NA|TRBJ1-5
TGTGCCAGCAGCCCCTACGGCGGCAATCAGCCCCAGCATTTT
CASSPYGGNQPQHF
>few|TRBV11-3|TRBD1|TRBJ2-5
TGTGCCAGCAGCCGGGACAGGGGAGGTGGGACCCAGTACTTC
CASSRDRGGGTQYF
>few|TRBV4-3|NA|TRBJ2-7
TGCGCCAGCAGCCAAGAGTCGCAGGGGGGGGAGCAGTACTTC
CASSQESQGGEQYF
>NA|TRBV6-4|NA|TRBJ2-3
TGTGCCAGCAGTGCAGGGGCCCTCAGCACAGATACGCAGTATTTT
CASSAGALSTDTQYF
>few|TRBV20-1|NA|TRBJ2-5
TGCAGTGCTAGGTTCAATATAGGGGGAGTAGGGGAGACCCAGTACTTC
CSARFNIGGVGETQYF
>NA|TRBV12-3/TRBV12-4|NA|TRBJ2-1
TGTGCCAGCACCCCCCTTTCATTCGATGAGCAGTTCTTC
CASTPLSFDEQFF
>NA|TRBV6-2/TRBV6-3|TRBD2|TRBJ2-3
TGTGCCGCCTGGACTAGCGAGAGGTATAATACGCAGTATTTT
CAAWTSERYNTQYF
>few|TRBV28|NA|TRBJ1-6
TGTGCCAGCAGCTCCTTAAGGGGCAGATCTAATTCACCCCTCCACTTT
CASSSLRGRSNSPLHF
>NA|TRBV6-2/TRBV6-3|NA|TRBJ2-6
TGTGCCAGCAGTTTTGCGCCTCGGGGGGCCAACGTCCTGACTTTC
CASSFAPRGANVLTF
>NA|TRBV20-1|NA|TRBJ2-1
TGCAGTGCTCGAGGCCTAGTAGTCAATGAGCAGTTCTTC
CSARGLVVNEQFF
>NA|TRBV2|TRBD1|TRBJ2-5
TGTGCCAGCAGTTCGGGACAGGGGGGATCCGGAGAGACCCAGTACTTC
CASSSGQGGSGETQYF
>NA|TRBV5-1|NA|TRBJ1-6
TGCGCCAGCTCCGGGGATCAAGATTCACCCCTCCACTTT
CASSGDQDSPLHF
>NA|TRBV11-2|NA|TRBJ2-1
TGTGCCAGCAGCTTACAGCGCGATGAGCAGTTCTTC
CASSLQRDEQFF
>NA|TRBV6-2/TRBV6-3|NA|TRBJ1-2
TGTGCCAGCAGCCCACTCGACAGTTCCAACTATGGCTACACCTTC
CASSPLDSSNYGYTF
>NA|TRBV20-1|TRBD2|TRBJ2-1
TGCAGTGCTAGAGGAGGGAGCGGGGCCTCCTACAATGAGCAGTTCTTC
CSARGGSGASYNEQFF